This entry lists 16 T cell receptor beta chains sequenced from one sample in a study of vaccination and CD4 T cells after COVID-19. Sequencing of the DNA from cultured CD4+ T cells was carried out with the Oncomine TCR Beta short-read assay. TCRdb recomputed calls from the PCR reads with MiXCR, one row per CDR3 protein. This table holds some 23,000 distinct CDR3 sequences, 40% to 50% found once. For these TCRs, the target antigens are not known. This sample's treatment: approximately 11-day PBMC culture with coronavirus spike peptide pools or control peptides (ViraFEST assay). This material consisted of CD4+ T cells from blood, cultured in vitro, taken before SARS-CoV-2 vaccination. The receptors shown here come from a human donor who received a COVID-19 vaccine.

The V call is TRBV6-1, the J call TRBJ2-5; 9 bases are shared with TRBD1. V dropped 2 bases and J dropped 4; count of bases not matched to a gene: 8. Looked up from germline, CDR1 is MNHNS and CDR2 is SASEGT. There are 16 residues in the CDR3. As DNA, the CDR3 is TGTGCCAGCAGTGAACAAAGACAGGGGGGGGGAGAGACCCAGTACTTC. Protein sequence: CASSEQRQGGGETQYF.

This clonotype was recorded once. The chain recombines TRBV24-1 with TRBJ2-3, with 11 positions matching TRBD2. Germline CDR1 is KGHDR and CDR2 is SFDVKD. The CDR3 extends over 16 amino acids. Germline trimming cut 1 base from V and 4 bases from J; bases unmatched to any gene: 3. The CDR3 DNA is TGTGCCACCAGTGATTTTAGTAGCGGGGGGGCAGATACGCAGTATTTT. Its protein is CATSDFSSGGADTQYF.

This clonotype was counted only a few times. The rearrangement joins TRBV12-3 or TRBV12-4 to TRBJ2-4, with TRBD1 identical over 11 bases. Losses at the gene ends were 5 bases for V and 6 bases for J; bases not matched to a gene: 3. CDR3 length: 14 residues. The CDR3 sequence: CASSAGTGGNIQYF. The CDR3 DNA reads TGTGCCAGCAGTGCCGGGACAGGGGGAAACATTCAGTACTTC.

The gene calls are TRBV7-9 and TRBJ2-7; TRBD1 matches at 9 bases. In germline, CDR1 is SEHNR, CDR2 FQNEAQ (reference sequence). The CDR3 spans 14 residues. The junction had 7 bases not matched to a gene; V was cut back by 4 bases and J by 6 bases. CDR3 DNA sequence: TGTGCCAGCAGCTCCTTACAGGGGGCGCGCGAGCAGTACTTC. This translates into CASSSLQGAREQYF.

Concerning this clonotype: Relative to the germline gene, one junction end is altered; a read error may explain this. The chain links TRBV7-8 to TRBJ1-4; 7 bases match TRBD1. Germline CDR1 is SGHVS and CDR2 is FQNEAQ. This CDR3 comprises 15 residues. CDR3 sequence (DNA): TGTCCCAGCAGCTTGTCGACAGGGCAGACCGGAAAACTGTTTTTT. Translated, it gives CPSSLSTGQTGKLFF.

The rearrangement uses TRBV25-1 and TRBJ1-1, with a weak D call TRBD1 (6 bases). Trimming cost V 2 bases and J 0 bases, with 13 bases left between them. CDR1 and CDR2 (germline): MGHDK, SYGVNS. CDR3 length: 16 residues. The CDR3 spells CASSETRTALNTEAFF. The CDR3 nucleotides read TGTGCCAGCAGTGAAACTAGGACAGCCTTGAACACTGAAGCTTTCTTT.

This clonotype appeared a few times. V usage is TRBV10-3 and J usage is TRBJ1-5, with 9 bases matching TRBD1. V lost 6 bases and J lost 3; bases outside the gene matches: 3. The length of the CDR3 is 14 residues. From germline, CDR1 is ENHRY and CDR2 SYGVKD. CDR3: CAIRGQGTNQPQHF. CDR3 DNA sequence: TGTGCCATCAGGGGACAGGGCACCAATCAGCCCCAGCATTTT.

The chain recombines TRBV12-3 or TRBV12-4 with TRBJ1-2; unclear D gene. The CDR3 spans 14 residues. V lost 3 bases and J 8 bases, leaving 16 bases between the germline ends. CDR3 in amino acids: CASSLDQRADGYTF. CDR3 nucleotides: TGTGCCAGCAGTTTGGATCAGCGGGCGGACGGCTACACCTTC.

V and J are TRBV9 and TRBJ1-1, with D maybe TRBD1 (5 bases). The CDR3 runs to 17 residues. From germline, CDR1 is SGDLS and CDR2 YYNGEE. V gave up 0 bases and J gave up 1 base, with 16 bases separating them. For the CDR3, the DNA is TGTGCCAGCAGCGTAGAATTCCCAGGGCGTACGAACACTGAAGCTTTCTTT. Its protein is CASSVEFPGRTNTEAFF.

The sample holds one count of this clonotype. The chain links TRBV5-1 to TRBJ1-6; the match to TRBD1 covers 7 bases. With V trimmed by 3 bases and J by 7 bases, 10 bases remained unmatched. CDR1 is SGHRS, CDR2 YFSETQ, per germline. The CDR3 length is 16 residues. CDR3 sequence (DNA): TGCGCCAGCAGCTGGGCGCCCGGGACAGACAATTCACCCCTCCACTTT. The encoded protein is CASSWAPGTDNSPLHF.

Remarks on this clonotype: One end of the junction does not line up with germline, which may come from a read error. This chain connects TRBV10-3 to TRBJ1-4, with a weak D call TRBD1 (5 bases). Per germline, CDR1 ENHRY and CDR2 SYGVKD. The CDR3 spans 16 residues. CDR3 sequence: CASSGPSGTANEKLFF. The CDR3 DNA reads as TGTGCCAGCAGTGGCCCGTCCGGGACCGCTAATGAAAAACTGTTTTTT.

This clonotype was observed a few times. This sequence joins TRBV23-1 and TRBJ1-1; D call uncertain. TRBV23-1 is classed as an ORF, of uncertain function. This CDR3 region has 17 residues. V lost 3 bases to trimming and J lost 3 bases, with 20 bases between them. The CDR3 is CASSQATAGLSDTEAFF. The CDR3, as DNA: TGCGCCAGCAGTCAGGCAACCGCGGGGTTGTCGGACACTGAAGCTTTCTTT.

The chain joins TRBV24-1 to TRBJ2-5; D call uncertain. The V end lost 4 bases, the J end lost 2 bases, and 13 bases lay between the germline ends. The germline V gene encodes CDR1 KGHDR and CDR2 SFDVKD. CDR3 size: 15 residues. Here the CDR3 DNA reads TGTGCCACCAGTGACCCCGGGCGCAGACAAGAGACCCAGTACTTC. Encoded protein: CATSDPGRRQETQYF.

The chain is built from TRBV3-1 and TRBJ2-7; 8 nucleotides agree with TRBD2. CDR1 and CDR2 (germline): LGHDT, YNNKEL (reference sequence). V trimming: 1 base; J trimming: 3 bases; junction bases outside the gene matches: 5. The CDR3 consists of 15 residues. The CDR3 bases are TGTGCCAGCAGCCAAGGTCACGGGGGGGTCTACGAGCAGTACTTC. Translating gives CASSQGHGGVYEQYF.

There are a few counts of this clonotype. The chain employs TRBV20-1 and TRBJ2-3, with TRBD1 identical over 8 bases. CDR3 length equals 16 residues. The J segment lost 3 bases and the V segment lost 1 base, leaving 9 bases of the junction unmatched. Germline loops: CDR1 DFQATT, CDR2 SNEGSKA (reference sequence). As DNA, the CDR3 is TGCAGTGCTAGAGTTCGGACAGGGAGCTGGACAGATACGCAGTATTTT. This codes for CSARVRTGSWTDTQYF.

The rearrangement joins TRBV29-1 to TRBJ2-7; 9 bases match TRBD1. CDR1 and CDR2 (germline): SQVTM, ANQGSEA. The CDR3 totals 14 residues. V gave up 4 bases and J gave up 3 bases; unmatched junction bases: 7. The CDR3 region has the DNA TGCAGCGTTGGCGGGACAGGGATGTTCTACGAGCAGTACTTC. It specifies CSVGGTGMFYEQYF.